What follows is one T cell receptor (beta chain) and its context. Random hexamers were used to reverse transcribe an amount of roughly 0.5 to 1 ug RNA. TCRdb itself ran the immunoSEQ multiplex PCR reads through MiXCR, one entry per CDR3 protein. The top ten hold about 0.99% of the sample, which has over 80,000 distinct CDR3 sequences, nearly 95% seen once. This specimen belongs to a study of CD8 T cells in Susac syndrome. Study details: Patients with Susac syndrome, at blood draw, were therapy-naive, on corticosteroids, or on intravenous immunoglobulin alone.

V lost 4 bases and J lost 6, with 9 bases in between. CDR3 length equals 11 residues. Germline V gene data show CDR1 as GTSNPN and CDR2 as SVGIG (reference sequence). This chain links TRBV30 with TRBJ1-1, with D possibly being TRBD1 (6 bases). This receptor was taken from a human donor with Susac syndrome. The specimen was CD8+ T cells from PBMCs. The CDR3 protein is CAWNHRAEAFF. CDR3 nucleotides: TGTGCCTGGAATCACAGGGCTGAAGCTTTCTTT.